Below, one T cell receptor (beta chain) is given with its context. This CDR3 contains 15 residues. The germline gives CDR1 SGHRS, CDR2 YFSETQ. With 60 Vbeta and 13 Jbeta primers, the PCR was carried out. Clones were read by immunoSEQ multiplex PCR, and TCRdb kept only the in-frame ones, dropping some. Here the sample spans 250,000 to 350,000 clones, roughly 90% being singletons. The data were taken from a study of cytomegalovirus exposure and HLA in healthy donors. The sequence came from a man aged 40-55 years in good health and CMV-seropositive. This chain joins TRBV5-1 and TRBJ2-5, with D tentatively TRBD2 (5 bases). The J call is uncertain, as TRBJ2-7 better fits the DNA end. Sequencing was carried out using PBMCs. CDR3 protein: CASSLELVYTYEQYF. For the CDR3, the DNA is TGCGCCAGCAGCTTGGAACTAGTTTATACCTACGAGCAGTACTTC.